A single sample is the source of the 8 T cell receptor beta chains below, sequenced in a study of blood T cell repertoires in COVID-19. Sequencing was performed with immunoSEQ multiplex PCR; in TCRdb, only in-frame clones are kept and a portion is missing. The sample includes some 300,000 clones, roughly 86% of them seen just once. Sequenced material: peripheral blood. These TCRs come from a man between 70 and 80 years old with acute or convalescent COVID-19.

The rearrangement links TRBV27 to TRBJ1-6; a possible D gene is TRBD1 (6 bases). V lost 2 bases and J 2 bases, leaving 13 bases between the germline ends. Germline assignment: CDR1 MNHEY and CDR2 SMNVEV (reference sequence). This CDR3 has 17 residues. For the CDR3, the DNA is TGTGCCAGCAGTTTAAATGGGGGGGCCCCCTATAATTCACCCCTCCACTTT. This codes for CASSLNGGAPYNSPLHF.

This clone has more than one count but fewer than ten. The J gene is TRBJ1-5, the V gene TRBV5-1; TRBD1 agrees at 8 bases. This CDR3 has 15 residues. Germline V gene lookup returns CDR1 SGHRS and CDR2 YFSETQ. The V and J ends lost 1 base and 5 bases, in that order; junction bases with no gene match: 5. The DNA of the CDR3 is TGCGCCAGCAGCTTGCAGGGGGCTGGGGATCAGCCCCAGCATTTT. Translating it yields CASSLQGAGDQPQHF.

CDR3 nucleotides: TGTGCCAGCAGCTCACGACAGGGTACAGATACGCAGTATTTT. This sequence encodes CASSSRQGTDTQYF. The gene calls are TRBV7-2 and TRBJ2-3, with 7 positions matching TRBD1. This CDR3 spans 14 amino acids. The germline gives CDR1 SGHTA, CDR2 FQGNSA. V trimming: 4 bases; J trimming: 3 bases; junction bases outside the gene matches: 4.

The rearrangement joins TRBV6-1 to TRBJ1-2; D gene unclear. The CDR3 sequence is 13 residues long. V dropped 2 bases and J dropped 7 bases, with 11 bases sitting between them. CDR1 and CDR2 (germline): MNHNS, SASEGT. The CDR3 region has the DNA TGTGCCAGCAGTGAAAGTTGGGGAGTTGGCTACACCTTC. Its protein is CASSESWGVGYTF.

The chain carries TRBV7-9 and TRBJ2-1, with 9 bases lining up with TRBD2. CDR3 length: 13 amino acids. The V and J ends lost 1 base and 13 bases, in that order; junction bases with no gene match: 5. Looked up from germline, CDR1 is SEHNR and CDR2 is FQNEAQ (reference sequence). The CDR3, as DNA: TGTGCCAGCAGCTTAGATATAGCGGGAGTTCAGTTCTTC. Its translation: CASSLDIAGVQFF.

The chain has TRBV28 and TRBJ2-1, with TRBD2 matching over 8 bases. V shed 9 bases and J 2 bases; nucleotides not matched to a gene: 3. The CDR3 loop spans 13 amino acids. CDR1 is MDHEN, CDR2 SYDVKM, per germline. The CDR3 DNA follows: TGTGCCAGTAATAGCGGGGCCTACAATGAGCAGTTCTTC. It yields the protein CASNSGAYNEQFF.

This clone was counted once. The chain joins TRBV9 to TRBJ2-2; D is perhaps TRBD2 (6 bases). The CDR3 runs 15 residues. Germline V gene data show CDR1 as SGDLS and CDR2 as YYNGEE. The germline V and J ends were trimmed by 0 bases and 4 bases, with 10 bases remaining between them. The CDR3 DNA reads as TGTGCCAGCAGCGTAGGGCAGGGAGGCACCGGGGAGCTGTTTTTT. As protein: CASSVGQGGTGELFF.

V is TRBV5-1 and J is TRBJ1-2; D gene ambiguous. The CDR3 runs to 14 residues. Deletions cut 7 bases from V and 7 bases from J, with 20 bases between. Germline-derived CDR1 and CDR2 are SGHRS and YFSETQ. DNA of the CDR3: TGCGCCAGCTATCCCCCGGGAGGGCTGGGTGGCTACACCTTC. It specifies CASYPPGGLGGYTF.